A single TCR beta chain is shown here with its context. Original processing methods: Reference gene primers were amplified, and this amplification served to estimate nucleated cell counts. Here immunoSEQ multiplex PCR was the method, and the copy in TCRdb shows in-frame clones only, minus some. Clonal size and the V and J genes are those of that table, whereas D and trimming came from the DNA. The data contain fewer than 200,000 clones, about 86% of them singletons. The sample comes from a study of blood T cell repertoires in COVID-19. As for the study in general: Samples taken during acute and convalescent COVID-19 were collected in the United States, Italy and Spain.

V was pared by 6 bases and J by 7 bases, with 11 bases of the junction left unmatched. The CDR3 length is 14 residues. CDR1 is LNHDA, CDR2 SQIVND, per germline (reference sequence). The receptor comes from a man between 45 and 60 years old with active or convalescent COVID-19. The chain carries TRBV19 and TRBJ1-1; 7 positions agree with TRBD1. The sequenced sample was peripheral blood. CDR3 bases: TGTGCCAGTAGAGACCAGGGGGTAGGGGGTGAAGCTTTCTTT. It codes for CASRDQGVGGEAFF. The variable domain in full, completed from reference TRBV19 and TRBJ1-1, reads DGGITQSPKYLFRKEGQNVTLSCEQNLNHDAMYWYRQDPGQGLRLIYYSQIVNDFQKGDIAEGYSVSREKKESFPLTVTSAQKNPTAFYLCASRDQGVGGEAFFGQGTRLTVV.